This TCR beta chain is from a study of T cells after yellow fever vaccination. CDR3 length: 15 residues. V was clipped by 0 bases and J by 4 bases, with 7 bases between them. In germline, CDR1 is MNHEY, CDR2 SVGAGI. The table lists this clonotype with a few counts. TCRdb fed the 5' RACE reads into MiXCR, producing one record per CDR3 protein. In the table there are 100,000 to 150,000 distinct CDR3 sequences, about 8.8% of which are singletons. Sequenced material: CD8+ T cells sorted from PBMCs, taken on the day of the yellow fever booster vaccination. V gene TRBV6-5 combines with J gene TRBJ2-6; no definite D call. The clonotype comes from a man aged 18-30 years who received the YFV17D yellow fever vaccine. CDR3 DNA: TGTGCCAGCAGTTACTCCCGGGCCGGGGCCAACGTCCTGACTTTC. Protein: CASSYSRAGANVLTF.